These 23 T cell receptor beta chains originate from one sample sequenced in a study of T cell responses to AZD1222 COVID-19 vaccine. Clones were sequenced by immunoSEQ multiplex PCR, and TCRdb holds only the in-frame ones, with some missing. Altogether roughly 140,000 clones are present, more than 85% being singletons, with the ten largest covering roughly 5%. The source material was peripheral blood, sampled on day 0 of AZD1222 vaccination. The receptors were sampled from an adult in good health.

The chain has TRBV2 and TRBJ1-3, with D perhaps TRBD1 (5 bases). Looked up from germline, CDR1 is SNHLY and CDR2 is FYNNEI. V shed 2 bases and J shed 4 bases, with 12 bases lying between them. The CDR3 consists of 15 residues. The CDR3 DNA is TGTGCCAGCAGTGAAAGAAGGGGCACAGGAAACACCATATATTTT. It codes for CASSERRGTGNTIYF.

The rearrangement uses TRBV5-8 and TRBJ1-3; weak D call: TRBD1 (5 bases). This CDR3 spans 14 amino acids. Germline CDR1 is SGHTS and CDR2 is YDEGEE. Trimming left V 4 bases short and J 4 bases short, with 12 bases between. The CDR3 loop is CASSLGVAGNTIYF. CDR3 bases: TGTGCCAGCAGCCTGGGGGTAGCCGGAAACACCATATATTTT.

This chain connects TRBV7-9 to TRBJ2-5, with TRBD1 matching 10 bases. The CDR3 is 15 amino acids. J gave up 0 bases and V 5 bases, and 3 bases lay outside the gene matches. Germline V gene sequence: CDR1 SEHNR, CDR2 FQNEAQ (reference sequence). The CDR3 region is CASSPGQGNQETQYF. CDR3 DNA: TGTGCCAGCAGCCCGGGACAGGGGAACCAAGAGACCCAGTACTTC.

In DNA, the CDR3 is TGTGCCAGCAGCCAAGAGGGGCAGGCAAAAAACATTCAGTACTTC. Protein sequence: CASSQEGQAKNIQYF. The V gene is TRBV3-1 (or the pseudogene TRBV3-2), the J gene TRBJ2-4, with a tentative D call TRBD1 (5 bases). V lost 0 bases, J lost 4 bases, and 10 bases lay in between. CDR1 and CDR2 (germline): LGHDT, YNNKEL (reference sequence). This CDR3 is 15 amino acids long.

This sequence joins TRBV7-6 and TRBJ2-3; TRBD2 matches at 14 bases. The V segment lost 4 bases and the J segment 6 bases; nucleotides outside the gene matches: 6. This CDR3 spans 16 amino acids. Germline CDR1 is SGHVS and CDR2 is FNYEAQ. The CDR3 nucleotides read TGTGCCAGCAGCTCAGGGACTAGCGGGAGTTGGGATACGCAGTATTTT. It encodes CASSSGTSGSWDTQYF.

The V and J genes are TRBV10-1 and TRBJ2-2, with 12 bases matching TRBD2. CDR3 size: 17 residues. CDR1 and CDR2 from the germline V gene are WNHNN and SYGVQD (reference sequence). Trimming took 8 bases from V and 4 from J; bases not matched to a gene: 11. The CDR3 region has the DNA TGCGCCAGCTCAAAGCTAGCGGGGGGGCATGGCACCGGGGAGCTGTTTTTT. Its protein product is CASSKLAGGHGTGELFF.

Points on this clone: One junction end does not reproduce the germline sequence, and a read error may be involved. The chain links TRBV6-5 to TRBJ1-1; D is unresolved. Germline CDR1 is MNHEY and CDR2 is SVGAGI. This CDR3 has 16 amino acids. This CDR3 is CASNYSSVKVGTEAFF. CDR3 DNA sequence: TGTGCCAGCAATTACTCGTCGGTAAAAGTGGGGACTGAAGCTTTCTTT.

The sample holds a few counts of this clone. This chain connects TRBV6-5 to TRBJ2-3; D uncertain. Germline CDR1 MNHEY, CDR2 SVGAGI. The germline V and J ends were trimmed by 8 bases and 4 bases, with 10 bases remaining between them. CDR3 size: 12 residues. The CDR3 loop reads CASGIGPDTQYF. The CDR3 DNA reads TGTGCCAGCGGGATAGGACCAGATACGCAGTATTTT.

The gene calls are TRBV30 and TRBJ1-1, with 9 bases fitting TRBD1. The trim removed 0 bases at V and 6 bases at J, leaving 8 bases unmatched. Germline V CDR1 and CDR2: GTSNPN, SVGIG (reference sequence). CDR3 length equals 15 residues. The CDR3 DNA reads TGTGCCTGGAGTGTACGAAGACAGGGGGGGGCTGAAGCTTTCTTT. Amino acid sequence: CAWSVRRQGGAEAFF. The full variable domain, rest sourced from reference TRBV30 and TRBJ1-1, is SQTIHQWPATLVQPVGSPLSLECTVEGTSNPNLYWYRQAAGRGLQLLFYSVGIGQISSEVPQNLSASRPQDRQFILSSKKLLLSDSGFYLCAWSVRRQGGAEAFFGQGTRLTVV.

The rearrangement joins TRBV6-1 to TRBJ1-5; a weak D match, TRBD1 (6 bases). V shed 3 bases and J shed 4 bases, with 13 bases lying between them. Germline CDR1 reads MNHNS; CDR2 reads SASEGT. This CDR3 spans 15 amino acids. This CDR3 reads CASSEAGGGNQPQHF. The CDR3 DNA follows: TGTGCCAGCAGTGAGGCCGGGGGCGGGAATCAGCCCCAGCATTTT.

This chain connects TRBV12-5 to TRBJ1-1, with no clear D. Between the trimmed V and J ends, which lost 1 base and 5 bases, there was a span of 2 bases. The CDR3 is 11 amino acids. The V gene's germline CDR1 is LGHNT and CDR2 FRNRAP. The CDR3: CASGLGTEAFF. In DNA form, the CDR3 reads TGTGCTAGTGGTTTGGGAACTGAAGCTTTCTTT.

This sequence joins TRBV6-5 and TRBJ1-2; tentatively, D is TRBD1 (5 bases). Trimming cost V 2 bases and J 8 bases, with 12 bases left between them. This CDR3 has 13 residues. Germline-derived CDR1 and CDR2 are MNHEY and SVGAGI. CDR3 loop: CASSYRAGQGYTF. In DNA, the CDR3 is TGTGCCAGCAGTTACAGGGCAGGGCAAGGCTACACCTTC.

J is TRBJ2-7 and V is TRBV4-1; TRBD2 agrees at 11 bases. The CDR3 has 15 residues. CDR1 MGHRA and CDR2 YSYEKL come from the germline V gene. The ends lost 2 bases at V and 4 bases at J; junction bases unmatched: 4. Written as DNA, the CDR3 is TGCGCCAGCAGCCAAAAACTAGCGGGAGAGTACGAGCAGTACTTC. The encoded protein is CASSQKLAGEYEQYF.

The rearrangement uses TRBV4-1 and TRBJ2-1; 8 positions agree with TRBD1. CDR3 size: 15 residues. The trim removed 0 bases at V and 7 bases at J, leaving 5 bases unmatched. Per germline, CDR1 MGHRA and CDR2 YSYEKL. Here the CDR3 reads CASSQEDRAANEQFF. The CDR3 DNA reads TGCGCCAGCAGCCAAGAGGACAGGGCGGCAAATGAGCAGTTCTTC.

The genes are TRBV6-2 or TRBV6-3 and TRBJ2-1, with 10 bases matching TRBD2. The ends lost 2 bases at V and 3 bases at J; junction bases unmatched: 4. The germline V gene has CDR1 MNHEY and CDR2 SVGEGT. This CDR3 region has 16 residues. CDR3 nucleotides: TGTGCCAGCAGTTACCCCTCTAGCGGGGGCTACAATGAGCAGTTCTTC. This translates into CASSYPSSGGYNEQFF.

In this sample, this clone turned up once. V usage is TRBV7-3 and J usage is TRBJ2-1, with D unclear. The V end lost 5 bases, the J end lost 5 bases, and 13 bases lay between the germline ends. This CDR3 is 14 amino acids long. Germline values: CDR1 SGHTA, CDR2 FQGTGA. In DNA, the CDR3 is TGTGCCAGCAGCGCAACCAAAGCTAACAATGAGCAGTTCTTC. Its protein product is CASSATKANNEQFF.

This clone was recorded once. The chain carries TRBV2 and TRBJ2-5; maybe TRBD1 (5 bases). CDR1 and CDR2 from the germline V gene are SNHLY and FYNNEI. The CDR3 loop spans 15 amino acids. Trimming cost V 7 bases and J 1 base, with 16 bases left between them. The CDR3: CASTLGRLIQETQYF. The CDR3 DNA is TGTGCCAGCACTTTGGGGCGCCTGATCCAAGAGACCCAGTACTTC.

V is TRBV2 and J is TRBJ2-3, with 8 positions matching TRBD2. The germline gives CDR1 SNHLY, CDR2 FYNNEI. The length of the CDR3 is 17 residues. After removal of 8 bases from V and 6 bases from J, the junction contained 19 bases not matched to a gene. The CDR3 loop reads CASRSNLLAGRRDTQYF. The CDR3 DNA follows: TGTGCCAGCCGCTCCAACCTGTTAGCGGGACGGAGGGATACGCAGTATTTT.

This clone was observed a handful of times. The rearrangement links TRBV12-3 or TRBV12-4 to TRBJ1-5; D is unresolved. The V end lost 6 bases, the J end lost 4 bases, and 10 bases lay between the germline ends. The CDR3 totals 13 residues. The CDR3 is CASRWTANQPQHF. The CDR3 nucleotides read TGTGCCAGCAGGTGGACTGCGAATCAGCCCCAGCATTTT.

The chain joins TRBV3-1 (or the pseudogene TRBV3-2) to TRBJ2-7, with TRBD1 identical over 8 bases. Germline assignment: CDR1 LGHDT and CDR2 YNNKEL (reference sequence). The CDR3 extends over 15 amino acids. J gave up 3 bases and V 0 bases, and 4 bases lay outside the gene matches. CDR3 nucleotide sequence: TGTGCCAGCAGCCAAGATCTCGGACAGGGCTACGAGCAGTACTTC. Its translation is CASSQDLGQGYEQYF.

This clone was seen just once. V usage is TRBV6-2 or TRBV6-3 and J usage is TRBJ2-7; D might be TRBD2 (5 bases). The V and J ends lost 5 bases and 6 bases respectively, with 17 bases between them. Germline assignment: CDR1 MNHEY and CDR2 SVGEGT. This CDR3 has 14 amino acids. The DNA of the CDR3 is TGTGCCAGCAGTGTCCCCCTCCTAGCAAGCGAGCAGTACTTC. Its translation: CASSVPLLASEQYF.

The rearrangement joins TRBV14 to TRBJ1-2, with D maybe TRBD1 (5 bases). Germline-derived CDR1 and CDR2 are SGHDN and FVKESK. Trimming removed 6 bases at V and 4 bases at J, with 15 bases between. This CDR3 contains 14 residues. In nucleotides, the CDR3 is TGTGCCAGCAGTCCCATGGGGGAGCGCTATGGCTACACCTTC. Translation gives CASSPMGERYGYTF.

The genes are TRBV7-2 and TRBJ2-3; D gene uncertain. Trimming left V 5 bases short and J 6 bases short, with 12 bases between. CDR3 length: 13 amino acids. Germline V gene sequence: CDR1 SGHTA, CDR2 FQGNSA. The CDR3 DNA sequence: TGTGCCAGCAGCCCCTTGAGGCGTGATACGCAGTATTTT. Translated, it gives CASSPLRRDTQYF. Full variable domain (remainder filled in from reference TRBV7-2 and TRBJ2-3): GAGVSQSPSNKVTEKGKDVELRCDPISGHTALYWYRQSLGQGLEFLIYFQGNSAPDKSGLPSDRFSAERTGGSVSTLTIQRTQQEDSAVYLCASSPLRRDTQYFGPGTRLTVL.